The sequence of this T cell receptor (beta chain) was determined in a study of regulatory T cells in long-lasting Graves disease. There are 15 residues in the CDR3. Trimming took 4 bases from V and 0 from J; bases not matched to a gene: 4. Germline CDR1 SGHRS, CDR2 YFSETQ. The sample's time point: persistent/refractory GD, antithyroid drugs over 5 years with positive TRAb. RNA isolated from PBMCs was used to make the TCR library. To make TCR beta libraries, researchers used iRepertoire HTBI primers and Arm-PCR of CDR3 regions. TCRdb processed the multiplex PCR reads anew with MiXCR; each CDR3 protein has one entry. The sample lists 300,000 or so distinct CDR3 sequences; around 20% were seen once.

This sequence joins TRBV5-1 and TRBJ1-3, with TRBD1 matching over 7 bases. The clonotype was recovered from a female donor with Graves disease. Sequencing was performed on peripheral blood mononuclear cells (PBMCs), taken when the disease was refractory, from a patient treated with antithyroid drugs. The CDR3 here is CASSNGQASGNTIYF. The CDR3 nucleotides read TGCGCCAGCAGCAATGGACAGGCCTCTGGAAACACCATATATTTT.